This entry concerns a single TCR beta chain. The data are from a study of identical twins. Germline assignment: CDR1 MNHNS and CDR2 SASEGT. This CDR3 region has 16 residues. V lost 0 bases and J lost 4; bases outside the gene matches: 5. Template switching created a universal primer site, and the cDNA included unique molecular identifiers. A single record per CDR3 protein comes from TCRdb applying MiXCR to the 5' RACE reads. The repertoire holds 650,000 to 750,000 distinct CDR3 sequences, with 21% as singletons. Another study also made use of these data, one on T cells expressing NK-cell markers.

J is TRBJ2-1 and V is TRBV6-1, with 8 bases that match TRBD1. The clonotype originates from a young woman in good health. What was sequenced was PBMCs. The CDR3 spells CASSEAGQGYYNEQFF. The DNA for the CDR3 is TGTGCCAGCAGTGAAGCCGGACAGGGCTATTACAATGAGCAGTTCTTC.